This TCR beta chain comes out of a study of T cell responses to AZD1222 COVID-19 vaccine. Study-wide findings and caveats: At baseline, just a handful of AZD1222 recipients tested seropositive. CD4 TCRs linked to vaccination spanned spike, dominating at 160-218 and 743-854.

To note about this clone: Its antigen is unidentified.

CDR1 is SGHTA and CDR2 is FQGNSA in the germline V gene. J lost 2 bases, V lost 8 bases, and 9 bases had no gene match. The CDR3 spans 15 residues. The assay was immunoSEQ multiplex PCR, and TCRdb's table has in-frame clones only and misses some. The sample carries fewer than 200,000 clones, approximately 94% recorded once. This sample comprised peripheral blood, obtained 28 days after the second AZD1222 dose. The V call is TRBV7-2, the J call TRBJ1-2, with TRBD1 matching over 9 bases. The source is an adult who received the AZD1222 COVID-19 vaccine. Here the CDR3 DNA reads TGTGCCAGCGGATCCCGGGACAGGGTCAACTATGGCTACACCTTC. It specifies CASGSRDRVNYGYTF.